Shown below are 6 T cell receptor beta chains from a single sample sequenced in a study of T cell responses to AZD1222 COVID-19 vaccine. Sequencing was performed with immunoSEQ multiplex PCR; in TCRdb, only in-frame clones are kept and a portion is missing. The sample shows some 120,000 clones, 80% to 95% of them seen only once. The material sequenced was peripheral blood, taken on day 0 of MenACWY control vaccination. The receptors here all came from an adult in good health.

The chain links TRBV21-1 to TRBJ2-7. TRBV21-1 is listed as a pseudogene. CDR3 size: 11 residues. The CDR3 DNA is TGTGCCAGCAGCAGGGGTCACGAGCAGTACTTC. It yields the protein CASSRGHEQYF.

V usage is TRBV3-1 (or the pseudogene TRBV3-2) and J usage is TRBJ2-1; 8 positions agree with TRBD1. Germline-derived CDR1 and CDR2 are LGHDT and YNNKEL (reference sequence). Germline trimming cut 5 bases from V and 4 bases from J; bases unmatched to any gene: 10. This CDR3 is 16 amino acids long. CDR3 in amino acids: CASSRPGQAIYNEQFF. CDR3 nucleotides: TGTGCCAGCAGCAGGCCGGGACAGGCTATTTACAATGAGCAGTTCTTC.

V and J are TRBV7-2 and TRBJ2-3, with a weak D call TRBD2 (6 bases). There are 17 residues in the CDR3. The V gene lost 4 bases and the J gene lost 2 bases, with 19 bases spanning the gap. The germline V gene encodes CDR1 SGHTA and CDR2 FQGNSA. The CDR3 region is CASSSHLEAGYTDTQYF. CDR3 sequence (DNA): TGTGCCAGCAGCTCCCACCTAGAGGCGGGGTACACAGATACGCAGTATTTT.

This chain connects TRBV6-2 or TRBV6-3 to TRBJ2-4, with 7 positions matching TRBD1. In germline, CDR1 is MNHEY, CDR2 SVGEGT. The V gene end was trimmed by 6 bases and the J gene end by 2 bases; junction bases not matched to a gene: 10. The CDR3 sequence is 16 residues long. CDR3 in DNA: TGTGCCAGCAGCGCTGGGACAGAACTCTCCAAAAACATTCAGTACTTC. As protein: CASSAGTELSKNIQYF.

This rearrangement joins TRBV6-2 or TRBV6-3 to TRBJ1-5; D is uncertain. The CDR3 is 14 residues long. The germline V gene encodes CDR1 MNHEY and CDR2 SVGEGT. The V end lost 2 bases, the J end lost 3 bases, and 8 bases lay between the germline ends. The CDR3 region is CASSYAAYNQPQHF. The CDR3 bases are TGTGCCAGCAGTTACGCGGCTTACAATCAGCCCCAGCATTTT.

The chain links TRBV7-2 to TRBJ2-7, with 9 bases lining up with TRBD2. Germline lookup yields CDR1 SGHTA and CDR2 FQGNSA. V shed 5 bases, J shed 3 bases, and the junction held 8 bases outside the gene matches. This CDR3 is built from 15 residues. The CDR3 is CASSLNSGRSYEQYF. The CDR3 DNA is TGTGCCAGCAGCCTAAATAGCGGGAGAAGCTACGAGCAGTACTTC.